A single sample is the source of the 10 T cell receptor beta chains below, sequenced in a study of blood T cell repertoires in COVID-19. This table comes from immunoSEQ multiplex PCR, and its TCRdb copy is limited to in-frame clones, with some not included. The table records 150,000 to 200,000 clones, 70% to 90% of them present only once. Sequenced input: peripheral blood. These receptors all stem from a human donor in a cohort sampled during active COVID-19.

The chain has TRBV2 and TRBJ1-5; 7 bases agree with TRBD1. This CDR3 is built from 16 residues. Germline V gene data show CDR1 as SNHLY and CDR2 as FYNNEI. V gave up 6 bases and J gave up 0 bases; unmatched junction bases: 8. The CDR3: CASREGTVYSNQPQHF. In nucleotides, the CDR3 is TGTGCCAGCAGGGAGGGGACAGTTTATAGCAATCAGCCCCAGCATTTT.

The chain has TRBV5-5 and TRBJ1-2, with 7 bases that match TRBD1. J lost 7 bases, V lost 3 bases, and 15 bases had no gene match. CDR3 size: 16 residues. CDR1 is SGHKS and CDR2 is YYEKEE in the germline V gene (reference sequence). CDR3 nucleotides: TGTGCCAGCAGCTGGCACCTCCAGGGGGAAAAAGGTGGCTACACCTTC. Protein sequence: CASSWHLQGEKGGYTF.

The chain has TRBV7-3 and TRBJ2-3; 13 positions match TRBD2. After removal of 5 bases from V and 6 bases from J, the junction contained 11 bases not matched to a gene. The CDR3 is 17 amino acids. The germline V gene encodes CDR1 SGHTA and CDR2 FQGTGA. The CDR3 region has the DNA TGTGCCAGCAGCCCACAAACTAGCGGGGGGGCCTGGGATACGCAGTATTTT. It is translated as CASSPQTSGGAWDTQYF. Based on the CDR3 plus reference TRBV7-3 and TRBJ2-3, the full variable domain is GAGVSQTPSNKVTEKGKYVELRCDPISGHTALYWYRQSLGQGPEFLIYFQGTGAADDSGLPNDRFFAVRPEGSVSTLKIQRTERGDSAVYLCASSPQTSGGAWDTQYFGPGTRLTVL.

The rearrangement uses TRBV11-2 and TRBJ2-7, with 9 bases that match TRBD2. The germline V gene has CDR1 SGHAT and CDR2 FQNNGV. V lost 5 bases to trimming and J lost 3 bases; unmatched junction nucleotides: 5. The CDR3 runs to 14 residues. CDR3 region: CASSLTSGYYEQYF. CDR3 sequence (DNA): TGTGCCAGCAGCCTGACTAGCGGCTACTACGAGCAGTACTTC.

CDR3 nucleotides: TGTGCCAGCAGCTTGTATAGTAGCACAGATACGCAGTATTTT. Its protein product is CASSLYSSTDTQYF. The chain joins TRBV5-5 to TRBJ2-3; D remains ambiguous. V lost 1 base and J 0 bases, leaving 6 bases between the germline ends. The CDR3 length is 14 residues. CDR1 is SGHKS and CDR2 is YYEKEE in the germline V gene (reference sequence).

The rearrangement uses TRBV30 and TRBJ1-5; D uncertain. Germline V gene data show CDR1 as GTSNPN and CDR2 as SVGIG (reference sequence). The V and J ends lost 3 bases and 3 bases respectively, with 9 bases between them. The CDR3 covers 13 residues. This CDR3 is CAWSPQVNQPQHF. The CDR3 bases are TGTGCCTGGAGCCCCCAGGTCAATCAGCCCCAGCATTTT.

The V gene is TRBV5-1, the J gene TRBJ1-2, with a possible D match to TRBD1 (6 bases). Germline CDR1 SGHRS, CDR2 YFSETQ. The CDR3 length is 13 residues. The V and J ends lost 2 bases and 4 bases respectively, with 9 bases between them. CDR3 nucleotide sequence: TGCGCCAGCAGCTTTGACAGGACCTATGGCTACACCTTC. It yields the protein CASSFDRTYGYTF.

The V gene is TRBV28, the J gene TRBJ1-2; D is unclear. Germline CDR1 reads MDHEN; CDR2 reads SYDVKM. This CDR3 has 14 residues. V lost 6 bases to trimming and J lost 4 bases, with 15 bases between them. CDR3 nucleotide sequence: TGTGCCAGCAGAGTGTGGGGTGGGAGCTATGGCTACACCTTC. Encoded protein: CASRVWGGSYGYTF.

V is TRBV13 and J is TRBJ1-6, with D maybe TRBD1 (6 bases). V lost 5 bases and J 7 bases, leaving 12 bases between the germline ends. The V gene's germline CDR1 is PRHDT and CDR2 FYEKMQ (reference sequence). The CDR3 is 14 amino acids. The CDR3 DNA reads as TGTGCCAGCAGCCTAGACAGGAGAAATTCACCCCTCCACTTT. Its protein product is CASSLDRRNSPLHF.

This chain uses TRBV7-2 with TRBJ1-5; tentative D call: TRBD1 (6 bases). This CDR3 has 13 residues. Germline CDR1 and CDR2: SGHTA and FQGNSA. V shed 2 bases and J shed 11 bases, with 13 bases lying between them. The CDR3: CASSLIAGETQHF. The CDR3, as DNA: TGTGCCAGCAGCTTAATTGCAGGGGAAACCCAGCATTTT. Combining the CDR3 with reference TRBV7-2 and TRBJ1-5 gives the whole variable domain GAGVSQSPSNKVTEKGKDVELRCDPISGHTALYWYRQSLGQGLEFLIYFQGNSAPDKSGLPSDRFSAERTGGSVSTLTIQRTQQEDSAVYLCASSLIAGETQHFGDGTRLSIL.